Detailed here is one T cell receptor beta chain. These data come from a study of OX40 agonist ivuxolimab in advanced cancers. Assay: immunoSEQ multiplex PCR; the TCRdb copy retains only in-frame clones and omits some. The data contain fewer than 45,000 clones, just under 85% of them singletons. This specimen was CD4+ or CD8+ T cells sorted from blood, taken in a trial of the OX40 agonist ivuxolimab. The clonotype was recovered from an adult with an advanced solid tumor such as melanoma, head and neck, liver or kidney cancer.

CDR3: CASSLDPSGYEQYF. The CDR3 nucleotides read TGTGCCAGCAGCTTGGACCCTAGCGGTTACGAGCAGTACTTC. This chain connects TRBV5-5 to TRBJ2-7; 7 positions agree with TRBD2. V was clipped by 0 bases and J by 4 bases; unmatched bases: 4. This CDR3 region has 14 residues. The germline gives CDR1 SGHKS, CDR2 YYEKEE (reference sequence). The whole variable domain, filled in from reference TRBV5-5 and TRBJ2-7, reads DAGVTQSPTHLIKTRGQQVTLRCSPISGHKSVSWYQQVLGQGPQFIFQYYEKEERGRGNFPDRFSARQFPNYSSELNVNALLLGDSALYLCASSLDPSGYEQYFGPGTRLTVT.